This is a list of T cell receptor beta chains from one sample in a study of T cell responses to AZD1222 COVID-19 vaccine. Sequenced by immunoSEQ multiplex PCR; TCRdb stores in-frame clones only, minus some. The data show around 200,000 clones, around 89% seen once. Specimen: peripheral blood, collected 28 days after the second AZD1222 dose. These TCRs come from an adult who received the AZD1222 COVID-19 vaccine. The CDR3 runs from the conserved cysteine through the conserved F or W. Fields, in order: clone size, V gene, J gene, D gene, CDR3 DNA, CDR3 protein. D genes are given only for firm matches. Part of the rows lack a size; the others show once, few, many or a class for expanded clones.

NA,TRBV5-5,TRBJ1-4,NA,TGTGCCAGCAGGCGATTACAGGGCTCTAATGAAAAACTGTTTTTT,CASRRLQGSNEKLFF
NA,TRBV2,TRBJ2-7,TRBD1,TGTGCCAGCAGTGAAGCGAAGACAGGGGTAGGGGAATACGAGCAGTACTTC,CASSEAKTGVGEYEQYF
once,TRBV10-3,TRBJ1-4,NA,TGTGCCATCAGTGGGAAGGGACCTGCAACTAATGAAAAACTGTTTTTT,CAISGKGPATNEKLFF
NA,TRBV24-1,TRBJ2-3,TRBD1,TGTGCCACCAGTGATACCGGGACAGGTAGAAGCACAGATACGCAGTATTTT,CATSDTGTGRSTDTQYF
NA,TRBV28,TRBJ1-1,TRBD1,TGTGCCAGCAGTTTGCCAGGGGGCAGCACTGAAGCTTTCTTT,CASSLPGGSTEAFF
NA,TRBV28,TRBJ1-5,NA,TGTGCCAGCAGTTCCCTCGGTTTAGGCAGCAATCAGCCCCAGCATTTT,CASSSLGLGSNQPQHF
NA,TRBV28,TRBJ2-7,NA,TGTGCCAGCAGTCGGGGGACAACCTACGAGCAGTACTTC,CASSRGTTYEQYF
NA,TRBV7-3,TRBJ2-2,NA,TGTGCCAGCAGCCGCGGGCGCGCGAACACCGGGGAGCTGTTTTTT,CASSRGRANTGELFF
NA,TRBV18,TRBJ1-3,NA,TGTGCCAGCGAACCACCCATATCAAGGGGGGACACCATATATTTT,CASEPPISRGDTIYF
NA,TRBV7-2,TRBJ2-5,TRBD2,TGTGCCAGCAGCCCCCAAGGGCGGGGGACCCAAGAGACCCAGTACTTC,CASSPQGRGTQETQYF
NA,TRBV24-1,TRBJ2-2,TRBD1,TGTGCCACCAGTGATTTGCCGGCGACAGGGGAAGGGACCGGGGAGCTGTTTTTT,CATSDLPATGEGTGELFF
NA,TRBV6-2/TRBV6-3,TRBJ1-1,NA,TGTGCCAGCAGTAAGAACACTGAAGCTTTCTTT,CASSKNTEAFF
NA,TRBV6-5,TRBJ1-2,TRBD1,TGTGCCACTACGGGACAGGGGGAGAGCGGCTACACCTTC,CATTGQGESGYTF
NA,TRBV5-4,TRBJ2-2,TRBD2,TGTGCCAGCAGCTTGGGCGGGAGGGCAACCGGGGAGCTGTTTTTT,CASSLGGRATGELFF
NA,TRBV6-5,TRBJ2-3,TRBD2,TGTGCCAGCAGTTACGGGCTAGCGGATAGCACAGATACGCAGTATTTT,CASSYGLADSTDTQYF
once,TRBV28,TRBJ1-1,TRBD1,TGTGCCAGCATCCTATGGGGGGGAGGGGGCGCGATGAACACTGAAGCTTTCTTT,CASILWGGGGAMNTEAFF
NA,TRBV11-2,TRBJ2-2,NA,TGTGCCAGCAGCTTGATAGCGACCTACACCGGGGAGCTGTTTTTT,CASSLIATYTGELFF
NA,TRBV4-2,TRBJ2-7,TRBD2,TGTGCCAGCAGCCAAGATTTGGGGGGGACTAGCGCGTTTCCCTACGAGCAGTACTTC,CASSQDLGGTSAFPYEQYF
NA,TRBV5-1,TRBJ2-7,TRBD1,TGCGCCAGCAGCCCTCGGACAGGGTTCCACGAGCAGTACTTC,CASSPRTGFHEQYF
NA,TRBV18,TRBJ2-3,NA,TGTGCCAGCTCACCTTCCCACATCGCGCGAGGCACAGATACGCAGTATTTT,CASSPSHIARGTDTQYF
NA,TRBV30,TRBJ2-3,TRBD2,TGTAGCGGGAGGGTGGCAGATACGCAGTATTTT,CSGRVADTQYF
NA,TRBV2,TRBJ2-3,TRBD1,TGTGCCAGCAGTGAAAGCCCGGGACAGGGCCATGGAGATACGCAGTATTTT,CASSESPGQGHGDTQYF
NA,TRBV18,TRBJ1-1,NA,TGTGCCAGCTCACCACGGTCAGAGAACACTGAAGCTTTCTTT,CASSPRSENTEAFF
NA,TRBV3-1/TRBV3-2,TRBJ2-5,TRBD1,TGTGCCAGCAGCCAAGGGTACAGGGGACGTGAGACCCAGTACTTC,CASSQGYRGRETQYF
NA,TRBV28,TRBJ2-4,NA,TGTGCCAGCAGTACCCCGGCCAAAAACATTCAGTACTTC,CASSTPAKNIQYF
NA,TRBV30,TRBJ1-2,NA,TGTGCCTGGAGTGTGGGGGACTATGGCTACACCTTC,CAWSVGDYGYTF
NA,TRBV2,TRBJ2-7,NA,TGTGCCAGCGGGGCCACCGAAAGCGAGCAGTACTTC,CASGATESEQYF
NA,TRBV7-2,TRBJ2-5,TRBD2,TGTGCCAGCAGCCCGGCGGGAGGGCGGGGAAAAGAGACCCAGTACTTC,CASSPAGGRGKETQYF
once,TRBV12-3/TRBV12-4,TRBJ1-2,NA,TGTGCCAGCAGTTTCCCCGCCGGCTATGGCTACACCTTC,CASSFPAGYGYTF
NA,TRBV2,TRBJ1-2,NA,TGTGCCAGCAGTGAGAAGGGCTATGGCTACACCTTC,CASSEKGYGYTF
NA,TRBV21-1,TRBJ2-4,NA,TGTGCCCAAGCGGGGAAGCGGGATGAAAACATTCAGTACTTC,CAQAGKRDENIQYF
NA,TRBV24-1,TRBJ1-6,NA,TGTGCCACCAGTGGGACGATCGGAAGGGATTCACCCCTCCACTTT,CATSGTIGRDSPLHF
NA,TRBV19,TRBJ2-7,NA,TGTGCCAGTAGTATAGCTGGGCGGTCGGACTACGAGCAGTACTTC,CASSIAGRSDYEQYF